This entry concerns a single TCR beta chain. The antigen is not known. The source of the sample is a study of cytomegalovirus exposure and HLA in healthy donors. Study outcomes and limitations: Presence/absence analysis assumed near-uniform sequencing depth across donors. Among TCR sequences, most were rare, though some public TCRs appeared in many donors. The authors reported that TCR beta sequences could predict HLA-A and HLA-B alleles. These predictions were accurate for most subjects in the first cohort.

Germline lookup yields CDR1 PRHDT and CDR2 FYEKMQ (reference sequence). This CDR3 region has 19 residues. V was cut by 0 bases and J by 7 bases, with 22 bases left in between. 60 Vbeta and 13 Jbeta primers were used in PCR. The repertoire was sequenced with immunoSEQ multiplex PCR; TCRdb's copy has only in-frame clones and lacks some. The sample shows around 92,000 clones, about four fifths of them seen only once. V and J are TRBV13 and TRBJ1-6; D possibly corresponds to TRBD1 (6 bases). Sequencing used PBMCs. This TCR was recovered from a female donor in good health and CMV-seropositive. This CDR3 is CASSLGPGGRLKGNSPLHF. CDR3 DNA sequence: TGTGCCAGCAGCTTAGGCCCGGGGGGCAGGCTGAAGGGGAATTCACCCCTCCACTTT.